Here is one T cell receptor beta chain with its context. Its antigen is unidentified. This sample is part of a study of cytomegalovirus exposure and HLA in healthy donors. Study-level information: The Caucasian-associated ancestry cluster contained 81% of the 398 genotyped donors.

The CDR3 loop spans 13 amino acids. V was cut by 1 base and J by 2 bases, with 5 bases left in between. Germline V CDR1 and CDR2: SGHDN, FVKESK. PCR was performed using 60 Vbeta and 13 Jbeta primers. TCRdb keeps only in-frame clones here, not all; method: immunoSEQ multiplex PCR. The data show just over 150,000 clones, over 75% seen once. The study, taken as a whole, reports: Among TCR beta chains, those listed as cytomegalovirus-associated numbered over 150. A later examination showed that TCR association rates differed by HLA locus, with DRB1 most and HLA-C fewest.

Material: PBMCs. The chain employs TRBV14 and TRBJ1-1, with D uncertain. The sequence came from a woman aged 45-59 years in good health and CMV-seropositive. The chain's CDR3 is CASSQGSNTEAFF. CDR3 in DNA: TGTGCCAGCAGCCAAGGTAGTAACACTGAAGCTTTCTTT.